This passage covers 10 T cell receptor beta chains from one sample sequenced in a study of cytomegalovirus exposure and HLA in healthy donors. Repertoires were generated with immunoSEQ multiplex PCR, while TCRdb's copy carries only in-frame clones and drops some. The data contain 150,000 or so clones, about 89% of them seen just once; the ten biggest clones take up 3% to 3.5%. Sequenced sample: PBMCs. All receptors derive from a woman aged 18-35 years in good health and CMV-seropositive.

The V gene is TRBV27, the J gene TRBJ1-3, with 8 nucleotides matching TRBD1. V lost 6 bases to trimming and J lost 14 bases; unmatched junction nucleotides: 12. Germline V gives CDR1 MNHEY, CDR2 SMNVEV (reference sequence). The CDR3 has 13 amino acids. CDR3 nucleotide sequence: TGTGCCAGCAGACTAACTCCGGGACAGGCGTTATATTTT. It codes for CASRLTPGQALYF.

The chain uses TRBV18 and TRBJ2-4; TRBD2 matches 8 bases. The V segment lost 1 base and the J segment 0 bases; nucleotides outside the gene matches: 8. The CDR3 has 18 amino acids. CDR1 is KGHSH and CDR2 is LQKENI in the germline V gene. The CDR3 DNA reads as TGTGCCAGCTCACCACGAAATAGCGGGACTACAGCCAAAAACATTCAGTACTTC. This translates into CASSPRNSGTTAKNIQYF. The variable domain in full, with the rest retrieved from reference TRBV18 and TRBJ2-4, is NAGVMQNPRHLVRRRGQEARLRCSPMKGHSHVYWYRQLPEEGLKFMVYLQKENIIDESGMPKERFSAEFPKEGPSILRIQQVVRGDSAAYFCASSPRNSGTTAKNIQYFGAGTRLSVL.

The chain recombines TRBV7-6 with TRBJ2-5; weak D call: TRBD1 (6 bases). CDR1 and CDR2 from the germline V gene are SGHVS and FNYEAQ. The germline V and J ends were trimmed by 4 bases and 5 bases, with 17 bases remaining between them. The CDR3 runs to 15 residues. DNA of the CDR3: TGTGCCAGCAGCTACGGGACACCGACCAGGGAGACCCAGTACTTC. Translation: CASSYGTPTRETQYF.

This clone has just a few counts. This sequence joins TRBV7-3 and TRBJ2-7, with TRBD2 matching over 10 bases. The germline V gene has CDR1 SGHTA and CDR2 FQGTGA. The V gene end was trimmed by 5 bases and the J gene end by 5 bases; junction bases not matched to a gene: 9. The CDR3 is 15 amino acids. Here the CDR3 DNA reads TGTGCCAGCAGCCCCACTAGCGGGAAAGCCGACGAGCAGTACTTC. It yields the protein CASSPTSGKADEQYF. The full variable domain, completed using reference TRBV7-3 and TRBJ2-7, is GAGVSQTPSNKVTEKGKYVELRCDPISGHTALYWYRQSLGQGPEFLIYFQGTGAADDSGLPNDRFFAVRPEGSVSTLKIQRTERGDSAVYLCASSPTSGKADEQYFGPGTRLTVT.

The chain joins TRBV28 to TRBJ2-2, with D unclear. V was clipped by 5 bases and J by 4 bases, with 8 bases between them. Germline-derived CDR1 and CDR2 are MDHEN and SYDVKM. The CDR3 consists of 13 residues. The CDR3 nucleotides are TGTGCCAGCAGTCTCAGCGTCACCGGGGAGCTGTTTTTT. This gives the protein CASSLSVTGELFF.

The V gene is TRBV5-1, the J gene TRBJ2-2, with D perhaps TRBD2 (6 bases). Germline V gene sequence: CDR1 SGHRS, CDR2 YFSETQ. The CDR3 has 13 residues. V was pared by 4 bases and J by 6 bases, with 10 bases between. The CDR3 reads CASSAGLPGELFF. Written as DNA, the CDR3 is TGCGCCAGCAGCGCTGGACTACCCGGGGAGCTGTTTTTT.

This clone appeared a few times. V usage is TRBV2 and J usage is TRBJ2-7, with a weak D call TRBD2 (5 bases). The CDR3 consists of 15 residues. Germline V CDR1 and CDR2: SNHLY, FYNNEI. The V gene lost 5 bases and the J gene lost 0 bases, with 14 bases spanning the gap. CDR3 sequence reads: CASSQTSGSSYEQYF. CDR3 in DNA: TGTGCCAGCAGTCAAACAAGCGGAAGCTCCTACGAGCAGTACTTC.

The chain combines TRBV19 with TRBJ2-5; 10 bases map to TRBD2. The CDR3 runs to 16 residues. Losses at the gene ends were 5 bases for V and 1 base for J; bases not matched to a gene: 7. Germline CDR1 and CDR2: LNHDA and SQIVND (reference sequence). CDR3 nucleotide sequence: TGTGCCAGTAGTTTCGGGACTAGCGACCGCCAAGAGACCCAGTACTTC. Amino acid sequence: CASSFGTSDRQETQYF.

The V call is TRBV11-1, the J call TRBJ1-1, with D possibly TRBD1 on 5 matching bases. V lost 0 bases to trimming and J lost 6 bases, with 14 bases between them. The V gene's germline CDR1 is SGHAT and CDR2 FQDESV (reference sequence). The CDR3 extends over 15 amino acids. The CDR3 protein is CASSLATAGPPEAFF. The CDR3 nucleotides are TGTGCCAGCAGCTTAGCGACGGCAGGGCCTCCTGAAGCTTTCTTT.

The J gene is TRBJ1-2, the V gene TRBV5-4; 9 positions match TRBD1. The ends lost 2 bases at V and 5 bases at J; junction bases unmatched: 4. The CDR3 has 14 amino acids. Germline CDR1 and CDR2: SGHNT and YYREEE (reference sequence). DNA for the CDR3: TGTGCCAGCAGCTTACAGGGGGCTCCGTATGGCTACACCTTC. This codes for CASSLQGAPYGYTF.